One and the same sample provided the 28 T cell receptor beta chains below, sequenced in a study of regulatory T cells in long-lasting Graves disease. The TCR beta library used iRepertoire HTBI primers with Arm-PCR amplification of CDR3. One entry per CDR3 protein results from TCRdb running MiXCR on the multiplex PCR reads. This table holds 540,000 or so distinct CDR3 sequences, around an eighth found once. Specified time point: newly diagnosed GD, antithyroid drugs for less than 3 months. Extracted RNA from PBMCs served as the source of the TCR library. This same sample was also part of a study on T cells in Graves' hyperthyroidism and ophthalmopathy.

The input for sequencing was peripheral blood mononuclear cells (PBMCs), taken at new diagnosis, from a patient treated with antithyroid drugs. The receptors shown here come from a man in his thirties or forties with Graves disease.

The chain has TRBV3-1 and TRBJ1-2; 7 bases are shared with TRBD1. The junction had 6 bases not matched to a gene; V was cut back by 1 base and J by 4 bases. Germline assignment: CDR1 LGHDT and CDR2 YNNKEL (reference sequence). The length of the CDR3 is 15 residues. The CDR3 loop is CASSQVGGGGYGYTF. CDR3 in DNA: TGTGCCAGCAGCCAAGTTGGAGGGGGCGGCTATGGCTACACCTTC.

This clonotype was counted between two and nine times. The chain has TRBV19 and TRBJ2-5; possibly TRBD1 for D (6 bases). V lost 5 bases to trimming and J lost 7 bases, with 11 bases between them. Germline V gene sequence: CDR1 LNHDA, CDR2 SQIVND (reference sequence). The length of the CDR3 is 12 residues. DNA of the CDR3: TGTGCCAGTAGTTGGGGGCAGGGGACCCAGTACTTC. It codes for CASSWGQGTQYF.

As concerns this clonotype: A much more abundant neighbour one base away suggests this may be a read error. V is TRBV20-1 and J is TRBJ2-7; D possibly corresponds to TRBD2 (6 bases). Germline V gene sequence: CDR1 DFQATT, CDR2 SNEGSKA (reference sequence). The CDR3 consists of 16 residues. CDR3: CSASPFGGADSYKQYF. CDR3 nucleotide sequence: TGCAGTGCTTCCCCTTTTGGCGGGGCCGACTCCTACAAGCAGTACTTC.

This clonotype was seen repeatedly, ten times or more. CDR3 sequence (DNA): TGCGCCAGCAGCTCGAGAGGACAGGCGGAGTACGAGCAGTACTTC. Amino acid sequence: CASSSRGQAEYEQYF. The chain employs TRBV5-1 and TRBJ2-7, with TRBD1 identical over 7 bases. This CDR3 is 15 amino acids long. CDR1 is SGHRS and CDR2 is YFSETQ in the germline V gene. Trimming at V came to 3 bases and at J to 4 bases, leaving 10 bases not matched to a gene.

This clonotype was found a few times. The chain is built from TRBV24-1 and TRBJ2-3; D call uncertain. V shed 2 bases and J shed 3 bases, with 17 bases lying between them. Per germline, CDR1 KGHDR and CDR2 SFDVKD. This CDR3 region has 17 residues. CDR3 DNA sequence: TGTGCCACCAGTGATTCCCCCGAGGAAGCGAGTACAGATACGCAGTATTTT. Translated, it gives CATSDSPEEASTDTQYF.

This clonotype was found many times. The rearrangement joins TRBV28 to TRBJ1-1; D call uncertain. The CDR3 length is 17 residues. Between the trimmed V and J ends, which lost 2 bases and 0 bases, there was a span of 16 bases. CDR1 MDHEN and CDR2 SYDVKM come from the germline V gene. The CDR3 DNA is TGTGCCAGCAGTTTACTCTCCCCGGTCGCCATGAACACTGAAGCTTTCTTT. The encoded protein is CASSLLSPVAMNTEAFF.

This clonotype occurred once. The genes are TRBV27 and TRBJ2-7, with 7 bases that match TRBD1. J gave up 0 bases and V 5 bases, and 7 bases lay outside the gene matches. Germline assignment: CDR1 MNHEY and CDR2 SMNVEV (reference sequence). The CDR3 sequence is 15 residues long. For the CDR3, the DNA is TGTGCCAGCAGTGGACCGGGACAGAACTCCTACGAGCAGTACTTC. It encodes CASSGPGQNSYEQYF.

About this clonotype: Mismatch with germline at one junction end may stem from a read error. The CDR3 sequence: CASSKALGANEKLFF. CDR3 nucleotide sequence: TGTGCCAGCAGTAAAGCCCTTGGTGCTAATGAAAAACTGTTTTTT. The genes are TRBV6-1 and TRBJ1-4; D is unresolved. This CDR3 comprises 15 residues. The germline V gene has CDR1 MNHNS and CDR2 SASEGT.

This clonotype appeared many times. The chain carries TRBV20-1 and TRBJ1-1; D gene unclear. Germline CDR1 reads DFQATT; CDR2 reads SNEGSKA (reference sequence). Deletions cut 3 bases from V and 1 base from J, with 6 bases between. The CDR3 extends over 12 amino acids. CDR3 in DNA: TGCAGTGCTAGGAGTCCGAACACTGAAGCTTTCTTT. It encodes CSARSPNTEAFF.

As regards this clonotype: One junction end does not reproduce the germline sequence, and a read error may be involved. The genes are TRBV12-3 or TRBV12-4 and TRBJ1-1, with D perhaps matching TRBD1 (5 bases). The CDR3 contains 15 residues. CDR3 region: CASSLGPGTNTEAFF. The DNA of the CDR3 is TGTGCCAGCAGCTTAGGTCCAGGGACGAACACTGAAGCTTTCTTT.

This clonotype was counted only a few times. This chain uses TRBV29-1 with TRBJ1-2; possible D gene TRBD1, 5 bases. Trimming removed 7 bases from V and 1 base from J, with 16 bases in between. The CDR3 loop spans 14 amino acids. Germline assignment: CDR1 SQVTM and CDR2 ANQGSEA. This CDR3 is CSAAPGTDNYGYTF. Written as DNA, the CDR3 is TGCAGCGCCGCCCCCGGGACGGATAACTATGGCTACACCTTC.

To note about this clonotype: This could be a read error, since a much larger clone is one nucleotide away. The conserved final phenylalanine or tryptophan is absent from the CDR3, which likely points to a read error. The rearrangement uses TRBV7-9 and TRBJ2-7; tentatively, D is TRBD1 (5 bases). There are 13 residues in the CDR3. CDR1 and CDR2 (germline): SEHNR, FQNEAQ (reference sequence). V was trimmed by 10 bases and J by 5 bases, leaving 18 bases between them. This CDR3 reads CAISEVGANEQYL. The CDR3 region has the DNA TGTGCCATCAGTGAGGTAGGGGCCAACGAGCAGTACCTC.

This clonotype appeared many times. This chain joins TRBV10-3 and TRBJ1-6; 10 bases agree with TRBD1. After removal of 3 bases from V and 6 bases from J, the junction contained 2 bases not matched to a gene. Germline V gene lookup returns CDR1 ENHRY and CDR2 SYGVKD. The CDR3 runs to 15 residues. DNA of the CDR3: TGTGCCATCAGTGAAGGGACAGGGGCTAATTCACCCCTCCACTTT. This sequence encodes CAISEGTGANSPLHF.

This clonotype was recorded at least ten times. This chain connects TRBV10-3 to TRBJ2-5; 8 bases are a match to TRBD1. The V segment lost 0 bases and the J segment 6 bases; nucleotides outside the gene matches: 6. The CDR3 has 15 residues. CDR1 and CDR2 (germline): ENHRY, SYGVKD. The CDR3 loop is CAISESGQGGKTQYF. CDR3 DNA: TGTGCCATCAGTGAGTCCGGACAGGGCGGGAAGACCCAGTACTTC.

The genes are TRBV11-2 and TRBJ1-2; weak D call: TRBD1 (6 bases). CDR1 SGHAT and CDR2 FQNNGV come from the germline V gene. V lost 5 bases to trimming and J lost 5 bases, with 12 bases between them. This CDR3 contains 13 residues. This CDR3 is CASSPGQFYGYTF. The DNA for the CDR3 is TGTGCCAGCAGCCCCGGACAGTTTTATGGCTACACCTTC. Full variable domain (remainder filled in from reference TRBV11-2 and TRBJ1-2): EAGVAQSPRYKIIEKRQSVAFWCNPISGHATLYWYQQILGQGPKLLIQFQNNGVVDDSQLPKDRFSAERLKGVDSTLKIQPAKLEDSAVYLCASSPGQFYGYTFGSGTRLTVV.

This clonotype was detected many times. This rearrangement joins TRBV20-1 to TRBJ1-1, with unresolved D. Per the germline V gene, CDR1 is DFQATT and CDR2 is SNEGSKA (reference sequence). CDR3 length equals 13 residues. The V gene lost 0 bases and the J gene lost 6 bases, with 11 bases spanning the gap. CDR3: CSARDPAEAEAFF. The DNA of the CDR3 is TGCAGTGCTAGAGATCCCGCCGAGGCTGAAGCTTTCTTT.

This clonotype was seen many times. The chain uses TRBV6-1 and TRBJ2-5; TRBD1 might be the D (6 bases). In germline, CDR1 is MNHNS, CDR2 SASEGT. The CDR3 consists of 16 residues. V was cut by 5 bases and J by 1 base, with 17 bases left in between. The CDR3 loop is CASSPLWGPLQETQYF. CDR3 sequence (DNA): TGTGCCAGCAGTCCCCTTTGGGGGCCCCTCCAAGAGACCCAGTACTTC.

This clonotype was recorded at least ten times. CDR3 coding DNA: TGCAGTGCTCCGATAGCGGGACCCACAGATACGCAGTATTTT. Protein product: CSAPIAGPTDTQYF. The chain carries TRBV20-1 and TRBJ2-3; 8 positions agree with TRBD2. This CDR3 comprises 14 residues. CDR1 DFQATT and CDR2 SNEGSKA come from the germline V gene (reference sequence). The J segment lost 2 bases and the V segment lost 5 bases, leaving 6 bases of the junction unmatched.

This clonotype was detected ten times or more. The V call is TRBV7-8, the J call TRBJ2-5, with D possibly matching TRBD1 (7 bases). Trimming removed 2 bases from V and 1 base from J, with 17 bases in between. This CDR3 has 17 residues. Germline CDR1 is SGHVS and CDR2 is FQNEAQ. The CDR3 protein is CASSLRGDRRFQETQYF. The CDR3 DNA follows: TGTGCCAGCAGCTTAAGGGGGGACAGACGGTTCCAAGAGACCCAGTACTTC.

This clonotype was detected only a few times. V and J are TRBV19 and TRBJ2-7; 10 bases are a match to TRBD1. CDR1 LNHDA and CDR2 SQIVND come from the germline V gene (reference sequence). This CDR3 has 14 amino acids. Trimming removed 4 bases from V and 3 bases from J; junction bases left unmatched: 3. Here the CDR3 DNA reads TGTGCCAGTAGTAATCGGGACAGGGGCTACGAGCAGTACTTC. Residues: CASSNRDRGYEQYF.

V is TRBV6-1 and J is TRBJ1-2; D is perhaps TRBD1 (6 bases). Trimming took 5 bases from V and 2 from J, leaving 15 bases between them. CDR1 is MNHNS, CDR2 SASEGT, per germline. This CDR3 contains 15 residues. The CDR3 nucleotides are TGTGCCAGCAGTCAAACAGGGAATGTGAACTATGGCTACACCTTC. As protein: CASSQTGNVNYGYTF.

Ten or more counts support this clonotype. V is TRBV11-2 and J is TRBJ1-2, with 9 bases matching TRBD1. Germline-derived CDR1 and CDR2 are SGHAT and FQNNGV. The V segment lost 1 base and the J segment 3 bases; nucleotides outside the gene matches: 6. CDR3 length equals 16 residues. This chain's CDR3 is CASSLGWDRVDYGYTF. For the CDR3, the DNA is TGTGCCAGCAGCTTAGGATGGGACAGGGTGGACTATGGCTACACCTTC.

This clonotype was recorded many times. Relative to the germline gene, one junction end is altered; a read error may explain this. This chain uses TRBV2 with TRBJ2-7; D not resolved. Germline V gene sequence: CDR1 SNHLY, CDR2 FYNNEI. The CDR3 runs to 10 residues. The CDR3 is CASSPGPPHF. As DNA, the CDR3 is TGTGCCAGCAGTCCCGGGCCGCCCCACTTC.

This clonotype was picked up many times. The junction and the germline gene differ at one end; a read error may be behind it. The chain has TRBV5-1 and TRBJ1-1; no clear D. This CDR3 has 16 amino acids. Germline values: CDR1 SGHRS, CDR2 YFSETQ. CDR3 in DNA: TGTGCCAGCAGCTCGTTACAGAGCTTAATGAACACTGAAGCTTTCTTT. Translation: CASSSLQSLMNTEAFF.

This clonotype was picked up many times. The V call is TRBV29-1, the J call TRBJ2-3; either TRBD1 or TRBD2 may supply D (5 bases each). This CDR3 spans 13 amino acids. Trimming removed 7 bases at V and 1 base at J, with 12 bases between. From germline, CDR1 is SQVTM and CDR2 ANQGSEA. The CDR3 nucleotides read TGCAGCGCGGGACGAACGGGCACAGATACGCAGTATTTT. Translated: CSAGRTGTDTQYF.

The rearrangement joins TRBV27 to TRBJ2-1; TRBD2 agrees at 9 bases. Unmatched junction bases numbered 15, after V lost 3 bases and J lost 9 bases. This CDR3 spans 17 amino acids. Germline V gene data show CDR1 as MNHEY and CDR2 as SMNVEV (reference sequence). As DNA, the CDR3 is TGTGCCAGCAGTTTCACTTTGGGCGGGAGGGCCATGTGTGAGCAGTTCTTC. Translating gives CASSFTLGGRAMCEQFF.

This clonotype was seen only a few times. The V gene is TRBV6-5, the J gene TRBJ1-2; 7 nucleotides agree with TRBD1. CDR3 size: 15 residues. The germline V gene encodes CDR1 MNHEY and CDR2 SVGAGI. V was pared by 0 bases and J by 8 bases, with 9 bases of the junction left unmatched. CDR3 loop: CASSYSATGREGYTF. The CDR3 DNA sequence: TGTGCCAGCAGTTACTCAGCGACAGGGAGGGAAGGCTACACCTTC.

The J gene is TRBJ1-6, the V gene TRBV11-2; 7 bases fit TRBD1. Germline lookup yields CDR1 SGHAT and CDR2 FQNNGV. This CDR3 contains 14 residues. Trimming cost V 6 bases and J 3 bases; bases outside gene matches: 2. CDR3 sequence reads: CASRGTVYNSPLHF. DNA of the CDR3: TGTGCCAGCAGGGGGACAGTCTATAATTCACCCCTCCACTTT.